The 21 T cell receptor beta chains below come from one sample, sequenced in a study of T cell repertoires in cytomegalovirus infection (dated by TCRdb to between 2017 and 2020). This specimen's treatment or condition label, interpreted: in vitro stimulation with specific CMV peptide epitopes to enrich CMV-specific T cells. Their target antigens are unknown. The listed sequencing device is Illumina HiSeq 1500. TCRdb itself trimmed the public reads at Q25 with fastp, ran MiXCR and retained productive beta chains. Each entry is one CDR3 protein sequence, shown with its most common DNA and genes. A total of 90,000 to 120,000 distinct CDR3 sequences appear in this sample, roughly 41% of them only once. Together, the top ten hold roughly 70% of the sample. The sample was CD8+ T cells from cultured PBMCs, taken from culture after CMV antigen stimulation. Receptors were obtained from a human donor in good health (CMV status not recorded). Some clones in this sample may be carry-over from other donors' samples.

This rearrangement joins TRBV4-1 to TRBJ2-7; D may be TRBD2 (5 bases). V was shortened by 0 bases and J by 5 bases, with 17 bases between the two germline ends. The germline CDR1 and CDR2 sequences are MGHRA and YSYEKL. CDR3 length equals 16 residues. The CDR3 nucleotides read TGCGCCAGCAGCCAAGATGGGTGGGAGAGAGGCCACGAGCAGTACTTC. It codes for CASSQDGWERGHEQYF.

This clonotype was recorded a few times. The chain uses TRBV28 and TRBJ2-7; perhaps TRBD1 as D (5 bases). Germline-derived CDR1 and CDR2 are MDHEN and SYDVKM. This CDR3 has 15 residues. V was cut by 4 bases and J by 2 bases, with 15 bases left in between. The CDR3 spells CASSSGQGITYEQYF. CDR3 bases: TGTGCCAGCAGTTCCGGTCAGGGAATTACCTACGAGCAGTACTTC.

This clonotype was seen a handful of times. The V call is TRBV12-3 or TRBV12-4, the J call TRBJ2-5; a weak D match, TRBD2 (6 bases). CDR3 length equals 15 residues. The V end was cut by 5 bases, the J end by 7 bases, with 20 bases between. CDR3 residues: CASSPRGNGLGTQYF. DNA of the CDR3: TGTGCCAGCAGTCCCCGCGGGAATGGGTTGGGGACCCAGTACTTC.

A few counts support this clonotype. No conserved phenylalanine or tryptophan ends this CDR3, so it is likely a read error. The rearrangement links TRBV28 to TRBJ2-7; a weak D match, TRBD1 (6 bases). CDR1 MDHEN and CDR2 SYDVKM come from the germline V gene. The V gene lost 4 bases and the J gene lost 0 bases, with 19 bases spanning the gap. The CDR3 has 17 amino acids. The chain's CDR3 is CASSSDPGHKSSYEQYS. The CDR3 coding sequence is TGTGCCAGCAGTTCCGATCCGGGACACAAGAGCTCCTACGAGCAGTACTCC.

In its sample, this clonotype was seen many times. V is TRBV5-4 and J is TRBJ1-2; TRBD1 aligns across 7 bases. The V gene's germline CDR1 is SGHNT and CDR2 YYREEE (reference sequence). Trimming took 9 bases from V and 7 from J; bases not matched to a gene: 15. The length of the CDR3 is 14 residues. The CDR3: CATMGQLGPSGYTF. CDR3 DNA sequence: TGTGCCACCATGGGACAGCTCGGGCCAAGTGGCTACACCTTC.

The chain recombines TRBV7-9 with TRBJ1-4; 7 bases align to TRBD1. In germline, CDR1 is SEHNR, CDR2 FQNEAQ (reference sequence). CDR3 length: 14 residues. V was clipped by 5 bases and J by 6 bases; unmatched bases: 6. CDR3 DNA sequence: TGTGCCAGCAGCCGGAGAGGGGGCGATGAAAAACTGTTTTTT. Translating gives CASSRRGGDEKLFF.

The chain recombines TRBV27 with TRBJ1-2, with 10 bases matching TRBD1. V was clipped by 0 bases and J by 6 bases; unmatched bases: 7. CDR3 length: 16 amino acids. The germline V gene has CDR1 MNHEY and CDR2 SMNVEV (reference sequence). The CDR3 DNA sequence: TGTGCCAGCAGTTTATCGTCCTACGGGACAGGGGATGGCTACACCTTC. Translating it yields CASSLSSYGTGDGYTF.

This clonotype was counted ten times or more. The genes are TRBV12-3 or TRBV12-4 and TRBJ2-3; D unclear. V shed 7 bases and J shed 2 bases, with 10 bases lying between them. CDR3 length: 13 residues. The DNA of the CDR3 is TGTGCCAGCACCAATGCGTTCACAGATACGCAGTATTTT. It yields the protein CASTNAFTDTQYF.

The CDR3 DNA follows: TGTGCCAGCACCCAATCAGGTGGGACTGAAGCTTTCTTT. It yields the protein CASTQSGGTEAFF. The chain couples TRBV28 to TRBJ1-1; D remains unclear. This CDR3 spans 13 amino acids. The V gene's germline CDR1 is MDHEN and CDR2 SYDVKM. Trimming took 7 bases from V and 5 from J, leaving 14 bases between them. Full variable domain (outside the CDR3, taken from reference TRBV28 and TRBJ1-1): DVKVTQSSRYLVKRTGEKVFLECVQDMDHENMFWYRQDPGLGLRLIYFSYDVKMKEKGDIPEGYSVSREKKERFSLILESASTNQTSMYLCASTQSGGTEAFFGQGTRLTVV.

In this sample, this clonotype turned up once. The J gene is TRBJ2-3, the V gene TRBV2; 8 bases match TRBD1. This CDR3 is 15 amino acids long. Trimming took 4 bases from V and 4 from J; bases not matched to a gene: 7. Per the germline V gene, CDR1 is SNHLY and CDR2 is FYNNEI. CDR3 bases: TGTGCCAGCAGTGCGCCAGGGGGCGAGTCAGATACGCAGTATTTT. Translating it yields CASSAPGGESDTQYF.

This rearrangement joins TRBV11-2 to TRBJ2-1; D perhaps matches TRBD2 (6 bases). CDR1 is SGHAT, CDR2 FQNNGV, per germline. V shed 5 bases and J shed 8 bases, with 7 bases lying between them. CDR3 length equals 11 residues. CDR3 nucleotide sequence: TGTGCCAGCAGCCAGCGGGATGAGCAGTTCTTC. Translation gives CASSQRDEQFF.

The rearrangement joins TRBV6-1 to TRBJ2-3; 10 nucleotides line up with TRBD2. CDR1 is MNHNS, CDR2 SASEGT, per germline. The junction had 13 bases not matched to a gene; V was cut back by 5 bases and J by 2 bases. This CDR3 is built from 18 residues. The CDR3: CASSNIQTSGSVTDTQYF. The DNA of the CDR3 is TGTGCCAGCAGTAACATACAGACTAGCGGGTCAGTCACAGATACGCAGTATTTT.

The CDR3 reads CASSLDGPTGNYEQYF. The DNA of the CDR3 is TGTGCCAGCAGCTTGGACGGGCCTACCGGGAACTACGAGCAGTACTTC. This chain joins TRBV27 and TRBJ2-7, with TRBD2 as a possible D gene (5 bases). From germline, CDR1 is MNHEY and CDR2 SMNVEV (reference sequence). This CDR3 is built from 16 residues. The ends were cut back, 6 bases at V and 3 bases at J, with 21 bases in the middle.

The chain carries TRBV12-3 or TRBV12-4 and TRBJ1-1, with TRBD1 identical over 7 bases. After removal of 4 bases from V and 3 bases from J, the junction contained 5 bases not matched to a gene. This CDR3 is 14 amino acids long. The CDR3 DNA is TGTGCCAGCAGTTACGACAGGGCGGACACTGAAGCTTTCTTT. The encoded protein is CASSYDRADTEAFF.

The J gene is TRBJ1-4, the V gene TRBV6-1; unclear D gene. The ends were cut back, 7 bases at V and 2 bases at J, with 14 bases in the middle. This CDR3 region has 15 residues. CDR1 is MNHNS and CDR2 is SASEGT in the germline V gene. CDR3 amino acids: CASTTGLGTNEKLFF. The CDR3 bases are TGTGCCAGCACCACGGGTCTGGGGACTAATGAAAAACTGTTTTTT.

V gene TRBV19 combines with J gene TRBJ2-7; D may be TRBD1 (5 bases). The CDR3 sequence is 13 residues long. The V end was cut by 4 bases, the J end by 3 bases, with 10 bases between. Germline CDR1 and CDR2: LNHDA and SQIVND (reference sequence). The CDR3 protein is CASSNQGHYEQYF. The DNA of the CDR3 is TGTGCCAGTAGTAACCAGGGTCACTACGAGCAGTACTTC. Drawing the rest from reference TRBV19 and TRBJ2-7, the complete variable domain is DGGITQSPKYLFRKEGQNVTLSCEQNLNHDAMYWYRQDPGQGLRLIYYSQIVNDFQKGDIAEGYSVSREKKESFPLTVTSAQKNPTAFYLCASSNQGHYEQYFGPGTRLTVT.

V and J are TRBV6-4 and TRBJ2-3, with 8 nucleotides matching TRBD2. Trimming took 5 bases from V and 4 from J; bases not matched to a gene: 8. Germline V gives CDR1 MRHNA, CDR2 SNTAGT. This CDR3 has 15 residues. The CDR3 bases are TGTGCCAGCAGTTTAATCGGGGGGGCCGCAGATACGCAGTATTTT. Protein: CASSLIGGAADTQYF.

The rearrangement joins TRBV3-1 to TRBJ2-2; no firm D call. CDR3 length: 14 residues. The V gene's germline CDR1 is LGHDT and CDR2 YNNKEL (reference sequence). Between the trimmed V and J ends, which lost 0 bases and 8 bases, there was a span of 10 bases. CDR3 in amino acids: CASSQDQARGELFF. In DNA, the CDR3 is TGTGCCAGCAGCCAAGATCAAGCGAGGGGGGAGCTGTTTTTT.

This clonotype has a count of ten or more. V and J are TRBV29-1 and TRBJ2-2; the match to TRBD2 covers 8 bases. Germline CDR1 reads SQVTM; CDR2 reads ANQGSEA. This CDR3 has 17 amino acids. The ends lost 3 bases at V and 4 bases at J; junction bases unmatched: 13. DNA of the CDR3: TGCAGCGTTGAGGGCGGCCTGGCGGGGGGCGGCACCGGGGAGCTGTTTTTT. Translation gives CSVEGGLAGGGTGELFF.

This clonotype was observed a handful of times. The CDR3 sequence: CASSQASAGGWATEAFF. CDR3 nucleotide sequence: TGCGCCAGCAGCCAAGCCTCGGCAGGGGGTTGGGCCACTGAAGCTTTCTTT. The chain is built from TRBV4-1 and TRBJ1-1; 7 nucleotides line up with TRBD1. The CDR3 extends over 17 amino acids. V dropped 1 base and J dropped 4; count of bases not matched to a gene: 12. CDR1 and CDR2 (germline): MGHRA, YSYEKL.

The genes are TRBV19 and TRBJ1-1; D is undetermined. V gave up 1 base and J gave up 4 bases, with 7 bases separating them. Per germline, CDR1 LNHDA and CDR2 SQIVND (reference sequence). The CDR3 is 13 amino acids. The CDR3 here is CASSIGASTEAFF. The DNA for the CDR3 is TGTGCCAGTAGTATAGGTGCGAGCACTGAAGCTTTCTTT.